Listed below are T cell receptor beta chains from one sample, sequenced in a study of somatic reversion in DOCK8 deficiency. TCRdb called the multiplex PCR reads again in MiXCR, with one record for every CDR3 protein. The data contain 1,000 to 1,500 distinct CDR3 sequences, around 27% of them singletons. The sample consisted of peripheral blood. These receptors all come from a human donor with DOCK8 deficiency. The CDR3 runs from the conserved cysteine through the conserved F or W. The D gene is left open where the match is weak. A row's size may be missing; if present it is once, few, many or a size class.

CDR3 DNA | CDR3 protein | J gene | D gene | clone size | V gene | CDR3 length
TGTGCCAGCAGATCTATAGCGGGAGTAGTCAATGAGCAGTTCTTC | CASRSIAGVVNEQFF | TRBJ2-1 | TRBD2 | few | TRBV3-1 | 15
TGTGCCAGCAGGATGGGACAGCCTGGGGCCAACGTCCTGACTTTC | CASRMGQPGANVLTF | TRBJ2-6 | TRBD1 | NA | TRBV2 | 15
TGTGCCAGCAGTTTATCGGGGGGAAACACCATATATTTT | CASSLSGGNTIYF | TRBJ1-3 | NA | many | TRBV28 | 13
TGTGCCAGCAGTGTGAAAGCGGGGCGGGGCGAGCAGTACTTC | CASSVKAGRGEQYF | TRBJ2-7 | TRBD2 | NA | TRBV2 | 14
TGCGCCAGCAGGGAAGGATCAGGGCTGGCTAATGAAAAACTGTTTTTT | CASREGSGLANEKLFF | TRBJ1-4 | NA | NA | TRBV5-1 | 16
TGTGCCTGGACCCCGGGACTAGCGGGAAATGAGCAGTTCTTC | CAWTPGLAGNEQFF | TRBJ2-1 | TRBD2 | medium-sized | TRBV30 | 14
TGTGCCTGGAGTTTAAAGGGGGGGCCCCGGAACACTGAAGCTTTCTTT | CAWSLKGGPRNTEAFF | TRBJ1-1 | NA | large | TRBV30 | 16
TGTGCCAGCAGTTCATGGGACCGGAGCTCTGGGGCCAACGTCCTGACTTTC | CASSSWDRSSGANVLTF | TRBJ2-6 | NA | hyperexpanded | TRBV12-3/TRBV12-4 | 17
TGTGCCAGCAGGCTGACCGGGACGGGGGGCTACGAGCAGTACTTC | CASRLTGTGGYEQYF | TRBJ2-7 | TRBD2 | NA | TRBV7-9 | 15
TGTGCCAGTAGTAGAGCAGGGACACACTACGAGCAGTACTTC | CASSRAGTHYEQYF | TRBJ2-7 | NA | few | TRBV19 | 14
TGCGCCAGCAGTGAGATCAACGAGCAGTACTTC | CASSEINEQYF | TRBJ2-7 | NA | few | TRBV10-2 | 11
TGTGCCACCAGCGGAGTGTGGAATGCGAACACCGGGGAGCTGTTTTTT | CATSGVWNANTGELFF | TRBJ2-2 | NA | NA | TRBV15 | 16
TGCAGTGCTACCCCCATGATAAATAGCAATCAGCCCCAGCATTTT | CSATPMINSNQPQHF | TRBJ1-5 | NA | few | TRBV20-1 | 15
TGTGCCACCAGTGAATCCCGGGCCCCCTATGGCTACACCTTC | CATSESRAPYGYTF | TRBJ1-2 | NA | NA | TRBV24-1 | 14
TGTGCCAGCAGCACAACAGGGGTGGGAGTGGGCTACACCTTC | CASSTTGVGVGYTF | TRBJ1-2 | TRBD1 | many | TRBV7-9 | 14
TGTGCCTGGAGTCTCGACAGGGTGAATTCACCCCTCCACTTT | CAWSLDRVNSPLHF | TRBJ1-6 | TRBD1 | medium-sized | TRBV30 | 14
TGTGCCTGGAGTGTATACACCGAAGCTTTCTTT | CAWSVYTEAFF | TRBJ1-1 | NA | NA | TRBV30 | 11
TGTGCCAGCAGTTTAGGGCCGTTGGGCAGGGGGGGGGCCAACGTCCTGACTTTC | CASSLGPLGRGGANVLTF | TRBJ2-6 | TRBD1 | medium-sized | TRBV28 | 18
TGTGCCAGCAGCCAAATGCTAGGGAGTAACTATGGCTACACCTTC | CASSQMLGSNYGYTF | TRBJ1-2 | NA | NA | TRBV6-5 | 15
TGTGCCAGCAGTTACAGCACCGAGGGGCAGCCCCAGCATTTT | CASSYSTEGQPQHF | TRBJ1-5 | NA | few | TRBV6-6 | 14
TGCAGCGTCCTAAGGGCCAGCACTGAAGCTTTCTTT | CSVLRASTEAFF | TRBJ1-1 | NA | few | TRBV29-1 | 12
TGTGCCAGCGGAGACAGGTTATCTGAAGCTTTCTTT | CASGDRLSEAFF | TRBJ1-1 | NA | medium-sized | TRBV6-2/TRBV6-3 | 12
TGCGCCAGCAGCGGAGGGTTTCGGAACACTGAAGCTTTCTTT | CASSGGFRNTEAFF | TRBJ1-1 | NA | medium-sized | TRBV10-1 | 14
TGTGCCAGCAGCCAAGATCAGGGGGCTTGGGAAAAACTGTTTTTT | CASSQDQGAWEKLFF | TRBJ1-4 | TRBD1 | medium-sized | TRBV3-1 | 15
TGTGCCAGCAGCCACACAGTAAACACTGAAGCTTTCTTT | CASSHTVNTEAFF | TRBJ1-1 | NA | medium-sized | TRBV14 | 13
TGTGCCAGCAGCCCAGGGGGCTTCGGCTACACCTTC | CASSPGGFGYTF | TRBJ1-2 | TRBD1 | few | TRBV28 | 12
TGTGCCAGCAGCCTCATGAACACTGAAGCTTTCTTT | CASSLMNTEAFF | TRBJ1-1 | NA | once | TRBV5-6 | 12
TGCAGTGCTAGCGACAGGGAGCATTATGGCTACACCTTC | CSASDREHYGYTF | TRBJ1-2 | TRBD1 | few | TRBV20-1 | 13
TGTGCCAGCAGCCCCCCGGGTAGGTCCTACAATGAGCAGTTCTTC | CASSPPGRSYNEQFF | TRBJ2-1 | NA | few | TRBV11-2 | 15
TGCAGTGCTAGAGATCCGGGGAACTATGGCTACACCTTC | CSARDPGNYGYTF | TRBJ1-2 | NA | few | TRBV20-1 | 13
TGTGCCATCAGTGAACAGATCGGTGATTCAAACGAGCAGTACTTC | CAISEQIGDSNEQYF | TRBJ2-7 | NA | NA | TRBV10-3 | 15
TGTGCCTGGAGTGCAGGAAGGGGACAGGGATTCGGCTACACCTTC | CAWSAGRGQGFGYTF | TRBJ1-2 | TRBD1 | many | TRBV30 | 15
TGCAGTGCTAGTAGACAGCACAATTCACCCCTCCACTTT | CSASRQHNSPLHF | TRBJ1-6 | NA | NA | TRBV20-1 | 13
TGTGCCAGCAGTTCCCTGATTATACAGAGCTCCTACGAGCAGTACTTC | CASSSLIIQSSYEQYF | TRBJ2-7 | NA | medium-sized | TRBV27 | 16
TGTGCCAGCAGCGGATCACAGTACAATGAGCAGTTCTTC | CASSGSQYNEQFF | TRBJ2-1 | NA | medium-sized | TRBV11-2 | 13
TGTGCCAGCAGTTTCCGTTCAACAGGGGGGACGAACACTGAAGCTTTCTTT | CASSFRSTGGTNTEAFF | TRBJ1-1 | TRBD1 | NA | TRBV27 | 17
TGTGCCAGCAGTATTTATAACGCGGGACCTATATTCAATAACTATGGCTACACCTTC | CASSIYNAGPIFNNYGYTF | TRBJ1-2 | NA | medium-sized | TRBV2 | 19
TGTGCTAGTGCTTATGACAGGGGCCATGGCTACACCTTC | CASAYDRGHGYTF | TRBJ1-2 | TRBD1 | few | TRBV12-5 | 13
TGTGCCAGCAGTGATGAGGTAAACACTGAAGCTTTCTTT | CASSDEVNTEAFF | TRBJ1-1 | NA | medium-sized | TRBV2 | 13
TGCGCCAGCAGCCCATATTTAAGGGAGGTCTATGGCTACACCTTC | CASSPYLREVYGYTF | TRBJ1-2 | NA | NA | TRBV5-1 | 15
TGTGCCAGCAGCTTAGCTGTGGCCAATGCCGGGGCTGAAGCTTTCTTT | CASSLAVANAGAEAFF | TRBJ1-1 | NA | medium-sized | TRBV7-8 | 16
TGTGCCAGCAGCTTTGTTGGGGAGACCTACGAGCAGTACTTC | CASSFVGETYEQYF | TRBJ2-7 | NA | many | TRBV11-2 | 14
TGTGCCTGGAGTAGGGGGACAGAAGCCTACGAGCAGTACTTC | CAWSRGTEAYEQYF | TRBJ2-7 | TRBD1 | medium-sized | TRBV30 | 14
TGCAGTGCTAGAGATTGGGGACAGAGGAACACTGAAGCTTTCTTT | CSARDWGQRNTEAFF | TRBJ1-1 | TRBD1 | NA | TRBV20-1 | 15
TGTGCCAGCAGCTTGCAGGGTATTAGCAACTACGAGCAGTACTTC | CASSLQGISNYEQYF | TRBJ2-7 | NA | few | TRBV5-4 | 15
TGCGCCAGCAGCCAAAGTGCGACAGGGGTTGAGGTGGAAGAAAAACTGTTTTTT | CASSQSATGVEVEEKLFF | TRBJ1-4 | TRBD1 | few | TRBV4-1 | 18
TGTGCCAGCAGCTTCAACAGGGGGGGTACTGAAGCTTTCTTT | CASSFNRGGTEAFF | TRBJ1-1 | TRBD1 | NA | TRBV7-2 | 14
TGCGCCAGCAGCGACCAAGGGACAGGGGGTAAGGCTTTCTTT | CASSDQGTGGKAFF | TRBJ1-1 | TRBD1 | NA | TRBV5-1 | 14
TGTGCCAGCAGTTTCCCATCCGGGGCAGCGACCTATGGCTACACCTTC | CASSFPSGAATYGYTF | TRBJ1-2 | NA | NA | TRBV12-3/TRBV12-4 | 16
TGTGCCAGCAGTTTTAGGGGCTTCAATCAGCCCCAGCATTTT | CASSFRGFNQPQHF | TRBJ1-5 | NA | large | TRBV12-3/TRBV12-4 | 14
TGCAGTGCTCCCCAACGGGGGGGATATGGCTACACCTTC | CSAPQRGGYGYTF | TRBJ1-2 | NA | few | TRBV20-1 | 13